The 25 T cell receptor beta chains below were found in one sample sequenced in a study of T cell repertoires in cytomegalovirus infection. TCRdb called the reads again in MiXCR, with one record for every CDR3 protein. In the table there are about 34,000 distinct CDR3 sequences, over 50% of which are singletons. These receptors lack a known antigen. The material was CD8+ T cells from cultured PBMCs, obtained from culture after CMV antigen stimulation. These receptors all stem from a human donor in good health (CMV status not recorded). Some clones in this sample may be carry-over from other donors' samples.

This clonotype was recorded a few times. The junction differs from germline at one of its ends, possibly a read error. Written as DNA, the CDR3 is TGTGCCAGCAGCTTACATGATTGTGGTAGTCGGACTGAATCTTTCTTT. Its translation: CASSLHDCGSRTESFF. This chain uses TRBV7-9 with TRBJ1-1; D unclear. The germline gives CDR1 SEHNR, CDR2 FQNEAQ (reference sequence). This CDR3 is 16 amino acids long.

CDR3 sequence: CAAGWNTGELFF. Written as DNA, the CDR3 is TGTGCGGCGGGGTGGAACACCGGGGAGCTGTTTTTT. J is TRBJ2-2 and V is TRBV19; maybe TRBD2 (6 bases). CDR3 length equals 12 residues. CDR1 LNHDA and CDR2 SQIVND come from the germline V gene (reference sequence). Full variable domain (rest looked up from reference TRBV19 and TRBJ2-2): DGGITQSPKYLFRKEGQNVTLSCEQNLNHDAMYWYRQDPGQGLRLIYYSQIVNDFQKGDIAEGYSVSREKKESFPLTVTSAQKNPTAFYLCAAGWNTGELFFGEGSRLTVL.

This clonotype was recorded at least ten times. The V call is TRBV10-3, the J call TRBJ2-7, with D unresolved. The V end lost 5 bases, the J end lost 4 bases, and 15 bases lay between the germline ends. From germline, CDR1 is ENHRY and CDR2 SYGVKD. The CDR3 covers 14 residues. The CDR3 is CAISRHAWVYEQYF. The CDR3 region has the DNA TGTGCCATCAGTCGTCACGCGTGGGTATACGAGCAGTACTTC.

The chain couples TRBV7-2 to TRBJ2-1; 7 bases are shared with TRBD2. Looked up from germline, CDR1 is SGHTA and CDR2 is FQGNSA. Unmatched junction bases numbered 7, after V lost 5 bases and J lost 0 bases. The CDR3 spans 16 residues. CDR3 in DNA: TGTGCCAGCAGCCATAGCGGGCCTAGCTCCTACAATGAGCAGTTCTTC. Translation: CASSHSGPSSYNEQFF.

On this clonotype itself: One end of the junction does not line up with germline, which may come from a read error. The chain is built from TRBV7-4 and TRBJ2-6; D not resolved. Germline-derived CDR1 and CDR2 are SGHVT and SQSDAQ. The CDR3 has 9 amino acids. In nucleotides, the CDR3 is TGTGCCAGCAGCTTGCCCCTCGGGTTC. This gives the protein CASSLPLGF.

The J gene is TRBJ2-7, the V gene TRBV11-1; D unclear. CDR1 SGHAT and CDR2 FQDESV come from the germline V gene (reference sequence). There are 14 residues in the CDR3. Trimming stripped 1 base from V and 5 bases from J, with 12 bases between. The DNA of the CDR3 is TGTGCCAGCAGCTTAGGGGGTTTGCTCGACGAGCAGTACTTC. This sequence encodes CASSLGGLLDEQYF.

V is TRBV9 and J is TRBJ1-4; 9 bases map to TRBD1. V dropped 2 bases and J dropped 5; count of bases not matched to a gene: 4. Germline lookup yields CDR1 SGDLS and CDR2 YYNGEE. This CDR3 spans 15 amino acids. In nucleotides, the CDR3 is TGTGCCAGCAGCGTTTCCGGGACAGGGAATGAAAAACTGTTTTTT. It specifies CASSVSGTGNEKLFF.

CDR3 protein: CAINGQALSTGELFF. CDR3 sequence (DNA): TGTGCAATTAACGGGCAGGCCTTAAGCACCGGGGAGCTGTTTTTT. The chain is built from TRBV11-2 and TRBJ2-2; D unresolved. The CDR3 is made up of 15 amino acids. Germline V gene lookup returns CDR1 SGHAT and CDR2 FQNNGV.

The chain recombines TRBV6-6 with TRBJ1-1, with D uncertain. From germline, CDR1 is MNHNY and CDR2 SVGAGI (reference sequence). There are 13 residues in the CDR3. The germline V and J ends were trimmed by 4 bases and 5 bases, with 11 bases remaining between them. CDR3 sequence reads: CASSSGFATEAFF. CDR3 in DNA: TGTGCCAGCAGTTCCGGATTTGCTACTGAAGCTTTCTTT.

This chain connects TRBV6-8 to TRBJ1-5; no reliable D call. The CDR3 consists of 14 residues. The germline V gene encodes CDR1 MNHGY and CDR2 SAAAGT. V was pared by 7 bases and J by 2 bases, with 12 bases between. The chain's CDR3 is CASKEAKGNQPQHF. The DNA of the CDR3 is TGTGCCAGCAAGGAGGCAAAAGGCAATCAGCCCCAGCATTTT.

This clonotype has only one observation. This chain connects TRBV5-4 to TRBJ2-2; D uncertain. The CDR3 sequence is 14 residues long. CDR1 is SGHNT, CDR2 YYREEE, per germline (reference sequence). V shed 0 bases and J shed 1 base, with 4 bases lying between them. The CDR3 protein is CASSLDRNTGELFF. DNA of the CDR3: TGTGCCAGCAGCTTGGACAGGAACACCGGGGAGCTGTTTTTT. The full variable domain, its missing parts supplied by reference TRBV5-4 and TRBJ2-2, is ETGVTQSPTHLIKTRGQQVTLRCSSQSGHNTVSWYQQALGQGPQFIFQYYREEENGRGNFPPRFSGLQFPNYSSELNVNALELDDSALYLCASSLDRNTGELFFGEGSRLTVL.

The rearrangement joins TRBV7-9 to TRBJ2-3, with D unresolved. CDR3 length: 14 residues. V shed 5 bases and J shed 2 bases, with 11 bases lying between them. From germline, CDR1 is SEHNR and CDR2 FQNEAQ (reference sequence). The CDR3, as DNA: TGTGCCAGCAGCGTCTGGGGTCCCACAGATACGCAGTATTTT. It yields the protein CASSVWGPTDTQYF. Combining the CDR3 with reference TRBV7-9 and TRBJ2-3 gives the whole variable domain DTGVSQNPRHKITKRGQNVTFRCDPISEHNRLYWYRQTLGQGPEFLTYFQNEAQLEKSRLLSDRFSAERPKGSFSTLEIQRTEQGDSAMYLCASSVWGPTDTQYFGPGTRLTVL.

This clonotype appeared once. The rearrangement uses TRBV7-6 and TRBJ2-1; D is perhaps TRBD1 or TRBD2 (5 bases each). V lost 2 bases, J lost 1 base, and 24 bases lay in between. This CDR3 is 20 amino acids long. CDR1 is SGHVS and CDR2 is FNYEAQ in the germline V gene. In DNA, the CDR3 is TGTGCCAGCAGCTTACATATAAGCTTTGGGGACGTGCGGTCCTACAATGAGCAGTTCTTC. Amino acid sequence: CASSLHISFGDVRSYNEQFF.

The chain joins TRBV28 to TRBJ1-1; D remains unclear. Between the trimmed V and J ends, which lost 10 bases and 7 bases, there was a span of 19 bases. The CDR3 contains 13 residues. The germline CDR1 and CDR2 sequences are MDHEN and SYDVKM. CDR3 residues: CAISPRGVGEAFF. The CDR3 DNA follows: TGTGCCATTTCACCTCGGGGAGTTGGTGAAGCTTTCTTT.

This clonotype was seen more than once but under ten times. V usage is TRBV29-1 and J usage is TRBJ2-1; TRBD2 aligns across 14 bases. Germline assignment: CDR1 SQVTM and CDR2 ANQGSEA. The CDR3 is made up of 16 amino acids. Germline trimming cut 6 bases from V and 6 bases from J; bases unmatched to any gene: 10. The DNA for the CDR3 is TGCAGCGTGGCCGAGTGGACTAGCGGGAGGTCCAATGAGCAGTTCTTC. It yields the protein CSVAEWTSGRSNEQFF.

The chain carries TRBV15 and TRBJ2-4, with 9 bases lining up with TRBD1. CDR3 length equals 17 residues. Per germline, CDR1 LNHNV and CDR2 YYDKDF (reference sequence). J lost 7 bases, V lost 2 bases, and 12 bases had no gene match. The CDR3 nucleotides read TGTGCCACCAGCAGAACCGGGACAGGGAGATTGTGGAACATTCAGTACTTC. This sequence encodes CATSRTGTGRLWNIQYF.

CDR3 residues: CASSLLATEAFF. CDR3 coding DNA: TGTGCCAGCAGTTTGCTCGCCACTGAAGCTTTCTTT. This chain connects TRBV12-3 or TRBV12-4 to TRBJ1-1; D call uncertain. V was clipped by 3 bases and J by 4 bases, with 6 bases between them. The CDR3 extends over 12 amino acids.

The chain links TRBV7-9 to TRBJ1-2; no firm D call. The CDR3 spans 14 residues. Germline values: CDR1 SEHNR, CDR2 FQNEAQ (reference sequence). V shed 5 bases and J shed 1 base, with 11 bases lying between them. The CDR3 region is CASSRGELNYGYTF. The CDR3 region has the DNA TGTGCCAGCAGCCGAGGTGAGCTTAACTATGGCTACACCTTC. The whole variable domain, remainder taken from reference TRBV7-9 and TRBJ1-2, is DTGVSQNPRHKITKRGQNVTFRCDPISEHNRLYWYRQTLGQGPEFLTYFQNEAQLEKSRLLSDRFSAERPKGSFSTLEIQRTEQGDSAMYLCASSRGELNYGYTFGSGTRLTVV.

This clonotype has just a few counts. The chain recombines TRBV9 with TRBJ2-7; D is unresolved. This CDR3 region has 15 residues. Germline-derived CDR1 and CDR2 are SGDLS and YYNGEE. The germline V and J ends were trimmed by 3 bases and 0 bases, with 13 bases remaining between them. CDR3 nucleotides: TGTGCCAGCAGCGAGGGTGGGGTCCCCTCCTACGAGCAGTACTTC. Protein sequence: CASSEGGVPSYEQYF. Filled out from reference TRBV9 and TRBJ2-7, the complete variable domain reads DSGVTQTPKHLITATGQRVTLRCSPRSGDLSVYWYQQSLDQGLQFLIQYYNGEERAKGNILERFSAQQFPDLHSELNLSSLELGDSALYFCASSEGGVPSYEQYFGPGTRLTVT.

V and J are TRBV7-2 and TRBJ1-5; TRBD1 is a possible D gene (5 bases). Germline assignment: CDR1 SGHTA and CDR2 FQGNSA. CDR3 length: 16 amino acids. The ends were cut back, 5 bases at V and 2 bases at J, with 16 bases in the middle. The CDR3 spells CASSPRWRGGNQPQHF. As DNA, the CDR3 is TGTGCCAGCAGCCCCAGGTGGAGGGGCGGCAATCAGCCCCAGCATTTT.

This clonotype was seen a few times. The V gene is TRBV12-3 or TRBV12-4, the J gene TRBJ2-7; tentative D call: TRBD1 (6 bases). Trimming took 0 bases from V and 3 from J, leaving 18 bases between them. The CDR3 consists of 17 residues. The CDR3 bases are TGTGCCAGCAGTTTAGCGAGGGGTGGGGGCCTTATCTACGAGCAGTACTTC. It specifies CASSLARGGGLIYEQYF.

In this sample, this clonotype turned up a few times. The rearrangement links TRBV5-6 to TRBJ2-7; D is unclear. Germline CDR1 SGHDT, CDR2 YYEEEE. The CDR3 length is 14 residues. Trimming pared 2 bases from V and 2 bases from J, leaving 11 bases between. In DNA form, the CDR3 reads TGTGCCAGCAGCTTTAAAAATTTGGCCTACGAGCAGTACTTC. Protein product: CASSFKNLAYEQYF.

The chain carries TRBV27 and TRBJ2-3; no reliable D call. Germline loops: CDR1 MNHEY, CDR2 SMNVEV (reference sequence). There are 12 residues in the CDR3. The V gene lost 3 bases and the J gene lost 2 bases, with 3 bases spanning the gap. The CDR3: CASSFYTDTQYF. CDR3 nucleotides: TGTGCCAGCAGTTTTTACACAGATACGCAGTATTTT.

The V and J genes are TRBV27 and TRBJ2-7; 14 nucleotides agree with TRBD2. The V segment lost 5 bases and the J segment 3 bases; nucleotides outside the gene matches: 3. The V gene's germline CDR1 is MNHEY and CDR2 SMNVEV (reference sequence). The CDR3 sequence is 15 residues long. Here the CDR3 DNA reads TGTGCCAGCAGTACGGGACTAGCGGGAGTCTACGAGCAGTACTTC. Translation gives CASSTGLAGVYEQYF.

This chain's CDR3 is CASSTRGPSTDTQYF. The CDR3 DNA is TGTGCCAGCAGCACACGGGGGCCTAGCACAGATACGCAGTATTTT. V usage is TRBV7-6 and J usage is TRBJ2-3, with D tentatively TRBD1 or TRBD2 (6 bases each). V shed 5 bases and J shed 0 bases, with 12 bases lying between them. The CDR3 is 15 residues long. The V gene's germline CDR1 is SGHVS and CDR2 FNYEAQ.